The following is a TCR beta chain sequence with its context. The target antigen is unknown. This specimen comes from a study of CD8 T cells in ankylosing spondylitis. This CDR3 region has 15 residues. V shed 5 bases and J 4 bases; nucleotides not matched to a gene: 7. Germline loops: CDR1 SGHTA, CDR2 FQGNSA. Quantitative molecular-barcoded 5'-RACE generated the TCR beta libraries. Each CDR3 protein is one row after TCRdb ran MiXCR on the 5' RACE reads. The data show around 480,000 distinct CDR3 sequences, with roughly 17% seen just once and over 0.9% held by the top ten. Study outcomes and limitations: Ankylosing spondylitis blood seemed to carry a telltale TCR beta motif made of seven or eight highly homologous variants. There was reportedly significant enrichment of clones that were disease-linked in matched ankylosing spondylitis synovial fluid.

The chain couples TRBV7-2 to TRBJ2-1, with 8 bases identical to TRBD1. The clonotype comes from a male donor with ankylosing spondylitis. The sample was blood, either unsorted or a sorted T cell fraction (not recorded which). DNA for the CDR3: TGTGCCAGCAGCGTAGACAGGGGACAATACAATGAGCAGTTCTTC. Its protein product is CASSVDRGQYNEQFF.